This T cell receptor (beta chain) appears in the sequencing data of a study of cytotoxic CD8 clonotypes in ibrutinib-treated CLL. On the study more broadly: Complete response was seen in 2 patients and partial in 24; about 12 progressed and approximately 14 stayed remitted after a median 68 months. The taking of response samples occurred after a median approximately twelve months of treatment, with a range of 6 to 36. Study-wide results and caveats: Investigators sampled sustained-remission and progressing patients at differing times.

J lost 0 bases, V lost 0 bases, and 5 bases had no gene match. The CDR3 sequence is 16 residues long. The germline gives CDR1 SGHTS, CDR2 YDEGEE. Concerning this clone itself: The antigen is not known.

The data were produced by immunoSEQ multiplex PCR, yet TCRdb's version contains in-frame clones alone and is incomplete. The top ten hold around an eighth of the sample, which has roughly 200,000 clones, over 60% seen once. The starting material was PBMCs, obtained after 24 months of ibrutinib treatment. This sequence joins TRBV5-8 and TRBJ2-5; 7 bases line up with TRBD2. This TCR came from a human donor with chronic lymphocytic leukemia. CDR3 DNA: TGTGCCAGCAGCTTGGCAGGGAGGGAGCACCAAGAGACCCAGTACTTC. It translates to CASSLAGREHQETQYF.